The clone carrying this TCR beta chain has a count of ten or more. Its antigen remains unidentified. TCRdb itself ran the 5' RACE reads through MiXCR, one entry per CDR3 protein. This table has just over 60,000 distinct CDR3 sequences, 25% to 30% appearing once. Study-wide findings and caveats: Larger-cohort validation covered only one TCR beta V-J rearrangement.

With 6 bases removed from V and 1 base from J, the gap between germline ends came to 15 bases. The CDR3 totals 15 residues. Germline V gene sequence: CDR1 ENHRY, CDR2 SYGVKD. The V call is TRBV10-3, the J call TRBJ1-1, with D tentatively TRBD1 (6 bases). Material for sequencing was tumor-infiltrating naive CD4+ T cells sorted from the breast tumor. The subset was: naive CD4+ T cells, CD4+CD45RA+CD25-. This sequence originates from a female donor with breast cancer. CDR3 region: CAISPSWGANTEAFF. The CDR3 DNA is TGTGCCATCAGCCCCTCGTGGGGGGCGAACACTGAAGCTTTCTTT.